These 10 T cell receptor beta chains share one sample of origin, sequenced in a study of T cell repertoires in cytomegalovirus infection. TCRdb re-derived calls from the reads in MiXCR, one entry per CDR3 protein. The repertoire holds approximately 260,000 distinct CDR3 sequences, with about 18% as singletons. Sequencing used CD8+ T cells from PBMCs. These receptors were obtained from a human donor in good health (CMV status not recorded). Some clones in this sample may be carry-over from other donors' samples.

This clonotype was counted at least ten times. This chain uses TRBV7-6 with TRBJ1-1; D is unresolved. CDR3 size: 15 residues. Germline V gene data show CDR1 as SGHVS and CDR2 as FNYEAQ. The V end lost 5 bases, the J end lost 0 bases, and 13 bases lay between the germline ends. The CDR3 region has the DNA TGTGCCAGCAGCACGCTAGCGGGATTGAACACTGAAGCTTTCTTT. It is translated as CASSTLAGLNTEAFF.

CDR3 bases: TGTGCCAGTGCACAGGGCGCGACTACAACAGATACGCAGTATTTT. This codes for CASAQGATTTDTQYF. The V call is TRBV19, the J call TRBJ2-3; D perhaps matches TRBD1 (6 bases). The V end lost 8 bases, the J end lost 3 bases, and 18 bases lay between the germline ends. Germline loops: CDR1 LNHDA, CDR2 SQIVND (reference sequence). This CDR3 contains 15 residues.

The chain links TRBV27 to TRBJ2-7, with a tentative D call TRBD2 (6 bases). Between the trimmed V and J ends, which lost 1 base and 3 bases, there was a span of 7 bases. The CDR3 extends over 13 amino acids. CDR1 is MNHEY, CDR2 SMNVEV, per germline (reference sequence). CDR3 loop: CASSLWRGYEQYF. CDR3 nucleotides: TGTGCCAGCAGTTTATGGCGGGGCTACGAGCAGTACTTC.

The CDR3 loop reads CASSRDFGSPNTGELFF. The CDR3 coding sequence is TGTGCCAGCAGCAGGGACTTCGGGTCCCCGAACACCGGGGAGCTGTTTTTT. This rearrangement joins TRBV2 to TRBJ2-2, with a possible D match to TRBD2 (6 bases). CDR1 and CDR2 (germline): SNHLY, FYNNEI. Trimming cost V 6 bases and J 0 bases, with 17 bases left between them. The CDR3 contains 17 residues.

The V gene is TRBV7-9, the J gene TRBJ1-6; TRBD1 matches 8 bases. CDR3 length: 14 residues. V was pared by 5 bases and J by 7 bases, with 4 bases of the junction left unmatched. The germline gives CDR1 SEHNR, CDR2 FQNEAQ (reference sequence). This CDR3 is CASSQRTGNSPLHF. The CDR3 region has the DNA TGTGCCAGCAGCCAACGGACAGGGAATTCACCCCTCCACTTT.

This clonotype was counted between two and nine times. This sequence joins TRBV20-1 and TRBJ1-6; D remains unclear. The V end was cut by 0 bases, the J end by 7 bases, with 13 bases between. The CDR3 runs to 15 residues. The V gene's germline CDR1 is DFQATT and CDR2 SNEGSKA (reference sequence). CDR3 coding DNA: TGCAGTGCTAGAGATCTGGCAGACCCAAATTCACCCCTCCACTTT. Encoded protein: CSARDLADPNSPLHF.

There are many counts of this clonotype. This chain joins TRBV7-2 and TRBJ2-5; 8 bases align to TRBD2. The CDR3 covers 16 residues. Germline CDR1 SGHTA, CDR2 FQGNSA. V trimming: 0 bases; J trimming: 2 bases; junction bases outside the gene matches: 5. CDR3 protein: CASSLAQRGRQETQYF. CDR3 sequence (DNA): TGTGCCAGCAGCTTAGCGCAGCGGGGGCGACAAGAGACCCAGTACTTC.

The chain couples TRBV12-3 or TRBV12-4 to TRBJ1-5; no clear D. V gave up 1 base and J gave up 1 base, with 8 bases separating them. The CDR3 is made up of 15 amino acids. The CDR3 spells CASSLGGGSNQPQHF. CDR3 nucleotide sequence: TGTGCCAGCAGTTTAGGCGGCGGGAGCAATCAGCCCCAGCATTTT.

This clonotype has more than one count but fewer than ten. The chain combines TRBV15 with TRBJ2-5; 10 positions agree with TRBD1. V was pared by 3 bases and J by 4 bases, with 2 bases of the junction left unmatched. CDR3 length equals 14 residues. From germline, CDR1 is LNHNV and CDR2 YYDKDF (reference sequence). The CDR3 reads CATSSGTGVETQYF. CDR3 coding DNA: TGTGCCACCAGCAGCGGGACAGGGGTAGAGACCCAGTACTTC. The full variable domain, rest sourced from reference TRBV15 and TRBJ2-5, is DAMVIQNPRYQVTQFGKPVTLSCSQTLNHNVMYWYQQKSSQAPKLLFHYYDKDFNNEADTPDNFQSRRPNTSFCFLDIRSPGLGDTAMYLCATSSGTGVETQYFGPGTRLLVL.

V gene TRBV6-6 combines with J gene TRBJ1-1; tentative D call: TRBD1 (6 bases). CDR1 is MNHNY and CDR2 is SVGAGI in the germline V gene (reference sequence). The CDR3 has 12 amino acids. The V end was cut by 7 bases, the J end by 6 bases, with 12 bases between. The CDR3 nucleotides read TGTGCCAGCACCGCGACAGGCGCTGAAGCTTTCTTT. Encoded protein: CASTATGAEAFF.